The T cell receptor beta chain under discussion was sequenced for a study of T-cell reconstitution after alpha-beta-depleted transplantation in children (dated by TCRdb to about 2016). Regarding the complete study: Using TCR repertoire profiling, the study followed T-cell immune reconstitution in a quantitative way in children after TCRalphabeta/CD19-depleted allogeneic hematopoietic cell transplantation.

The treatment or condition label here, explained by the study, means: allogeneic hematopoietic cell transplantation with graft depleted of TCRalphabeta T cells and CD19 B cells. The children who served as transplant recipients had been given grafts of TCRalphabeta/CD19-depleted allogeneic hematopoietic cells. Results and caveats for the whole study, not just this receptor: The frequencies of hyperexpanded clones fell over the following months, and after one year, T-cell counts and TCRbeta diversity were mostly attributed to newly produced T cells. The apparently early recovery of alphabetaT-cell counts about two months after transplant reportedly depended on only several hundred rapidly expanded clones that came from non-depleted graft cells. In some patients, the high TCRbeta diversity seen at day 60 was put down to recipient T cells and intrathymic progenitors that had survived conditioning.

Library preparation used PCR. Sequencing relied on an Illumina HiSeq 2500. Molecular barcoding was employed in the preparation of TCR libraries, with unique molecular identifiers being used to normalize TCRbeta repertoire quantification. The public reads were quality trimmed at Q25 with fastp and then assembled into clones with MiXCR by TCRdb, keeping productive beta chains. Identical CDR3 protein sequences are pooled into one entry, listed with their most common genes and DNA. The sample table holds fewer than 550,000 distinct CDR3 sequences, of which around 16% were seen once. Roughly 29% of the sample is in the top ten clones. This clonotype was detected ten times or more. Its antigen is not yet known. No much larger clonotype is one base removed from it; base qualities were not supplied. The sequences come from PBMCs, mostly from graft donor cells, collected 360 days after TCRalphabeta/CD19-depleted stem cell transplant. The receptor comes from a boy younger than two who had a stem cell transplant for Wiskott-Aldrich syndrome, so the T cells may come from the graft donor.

The nucleotide sequence reads as follows: TGTGCCAGCTCACCCAAGACAGATCTGAACACTGAAGCTTTCTTT. This is translated as CASSPKTDLNTEAFF. This receptor chain uses TRBV18 and TRBJ1-1; TRBD1 could be the D gene, as 5 bases match. The CDR1 and CDR2 encoded by the germline V gene are KGHSH and LQKENI. The CDR3 numbers 15 residues from cysteine through phenylalanine. The sequence is cut down to CDR3 DNA, 45 bases in frame from base 1. V gives up 3 bases and J gives up 0 bases, and the segment between their germline ends measures 11 bases.